Listed below are T cell receptor beta chains from one sample, sequenced in a study of blood T cell repertoires in COVID-19. TCRdb keeps only in-frame clones here, not all; method: immunoSEQ multiplex PCR. The sample records about 200,000 clones, around 85% being singletons. Sequencing was carried out using peripheral blood. The source is a man between 35 and 55 years old with acute or convalescent COVID-19. Each CDR3 is given with its conserved first and last residue. The size field is filled for only some rows; it gives once, few, many or a size class.

j_gene | len | v_gene | abundance | CDR3aa
TRBJ2-2 | 19 | TRBV27 | once | CASSFTLFIGQGVTGELFF
TRBJ1-5 | 16 | TRBV4-3 | - | CASSQDGVGGAQPQHF
TRBJ2-1 | 15 | TRBV19 | - | CASRVQDRDYNEQFF
TRBJ2-5 | 16 | TRBV7-7 | few | CASSRRTGLSSETQYF
TRBJ1-4 | 15 | TRBV5-4 | - | CASSLAGGTNEKLFF
TRBJ1-6 | 12 | TRBV6-5 | - | CASSYSRSPLHF
TRBJ1-3 | 18 | TRBV11-3 | - | CASSLEVGKRRSGNTIYF
TRBJ1-2 | 18 | TRBV7-2 | - | CASSLSPWTGGASYGYTF
TRBJ2-7 | 14 | TRBV11-1 | - | CASSLETGAYEQYF
TRBJ2-7 | 15 | TRBV2 | - | CASSNGYLGAYEQYF
TRBJ1-1 | 12 | TRBV5-4 | - | CASSWPNTEAFF
TRBJ2-7 | 15 | TRBV6-6 | - | CASTTETGGTYEQYF
TRBJ1-2 | 14 | TRBV27 | - | CASSNGTGGRGYTF
TRBJ1-1 | 14 | TRBV9 | - | CASSVTGGDTEAFF
TRBJ1-5 | 14 | TRBV5-1 | once | CASSLGRGNQPQHF
TRBJ1-6 | 16 | TRBV18 | - | CASSPPGQGQDSPLHF
TRBJ2-7 | 14 | TRBV5-6 | - | CASSFGYRDHEQYF
TRBJ1-5 | 15 | TRBV19 | - | CASSIGGNSNQPQHF
TRBJ2-1 | 17 | TRBV5-1 | - | CASSGGQAGPPRDEQFF
TRBJ2-5 | 14 | TRBV28 | - | CASSFWRDKETQYF
TRBJ2-1 | 15 | TRBV7-2 | - | CASSYLAGGNNEQFF
TRBJ2-7 | 14 | TRBV19 | - | CASSMLAGGYEQYF
TRBJ2-1 | 13 | TRBV24-1 | - | CATSDQGWSEQFF
TRBJ1-1 | 13 | TRBV5-5 | - | CASTPLRGAEAFF
TRBJ2-5 | 15 | TRBV28 | - | CASSLGLAGVETQYF
TRBJ2-7 | 15 | TRBV10-2 | once | CASSESTGVGWEQYF
TRBJ1-2 | 14 | TRBV29-1 | - | CSVAPGVGYYGYTF
TRBJ2-1 | 13 | TRBV4-2 | - | CASSQLDGGEQFF
TRBJ2-1 | 15 | TRBV19 | - | CASSARDREYNEQFF
TRBJ2-1 | 15 | TRBV28 | - | CASRTTGGWRNEQFF
TRBJ2-7 | 14 | TRBV28 | - | CASTPPGGYYEQYF
TRBJ2-7 | 14 | TRBV19 | once | CASTAKGAAYEQYF
TRBJ2-3 | 15 | TRBV29-1 | - | CSGLGQSLYTDTQYF
TRBJ1-2 | 14 | TRBV3-1/TRBV3-2 | few | CASSQIWNRGRYTF
TRBJ2-7 | 13 | TRBV10-3 | - | CAIRRDRGYEQYF
TRBJ2-4 | 18 | TRBV28 | - | CASSFPRTSGRAKNIQYF
TRBJ2-1 | 15 | TRBV5-1 | once | CASSFSGGAYNEQFF
TRBJ1-5 | 13 | TRBV19 | once | CASSIEVSQPQHF
TRBJ2-2 | 15 | TRBV5-1 | - | CASSLNGGAIGELFF
TRBJ2-2 | 16 | TRBV5-1 | - | CASSLRAGDGAGELFF
TRBJ2-7 | 12 | TRBV25-1 | - | CASRQDSYEQYF
TRBJ2-1 | 16 | TRBV18 | - | CASSPPLAGVWNEQFF
TRBJ2-6 | 16 | TRBV5-6 | few | CASSWTTGGVANVLTF
TRBJ2-1 | 19 | TRBV5-5 | - | CASSLHLVYRDRNYNEQFF
TRBJ2-3 | 16 | TRBV7-3 | - | CASSLVSGGGTDTQYF
TRBJ2-3 | 16 | TRBV9 | - | CASSVGASGTSDTQYF
TRBJ2-7 | 15 | TRBV7-2 | - | CASSLTAGVLKEQYF
TRBJ2-1 | 18 | TRBV6-2/TRBV6-3 | - | CASSLTSGESHSYNEQFF
TRBJ1-1 | 15 | TRBV4-1 | - | CASSHGTAINTEAFF
TRBJ1-1 | 14 | TRBV10-3 | few | CAISRTGSNTEAFF
TRBJ1-2 | 14 | TRBV10-3 | once | CAIKEDSYNYGYTF
TRBJ2-5 | 15 | TRBV9 | - | CASSGAGGHQETQYF
TRBJ1-1 | 15 | TRBV19 | - | CASRMTGESNTEAFF
TRBJ2-2 | 14 | TRBV19 | - | CASSGTLNTGELFF